The 4 T cell receptor beta chains below all came from one sample that was sequenced in a study of post-analysis software for immune sequencing data. Study conclusions and caveats: TRBV5-6, TRBV5-1 and TRBV20-1 were among roughly five TRBV segments more frequent in patients than controls.

The library was made from cDNA and included unique molecular identifiers. TCRdb re-derived calls from the PCR reads in MiXCR, one entry per CDR3 protein. Seen here are about 770,000 distinct CDR3 sequences, around 45% observed once, and the top ten hold approximately 4.4%. What these receptors recognize is not known. Input material: blood. The receptor source for this set is a girl under 18 with multiple sclerosis.

This clonotype turned up a few times. The chain carries TRBV9 and TRBJ2-6, with 8 bases fitting TRBD1. The germline V gene has CDR1 SGDLS and CDR2 YYNGEE. The CDR3 loop spans 16 amino acids. The ends lost 3 bases at V and 0 bases at J; junction bases unmatched: 2. CDR3: CASSDRGNSGANVLTF. DNA for the CDR3: TGTGCCAGCAGCGACAGGGGGAACTCTGGGGCCAACGTCCTGACTTTC. The complete variable domain, with remaining parts taken from reference TRBV9 and TRBJ2-6, reads DSGVTQTPKHLITATGQRVTLRCSPRSGDLSVYWYQQSLDQGLQFLIQYYNGEERAKGNILERFSAQQFPDLHSELNLSSLELGDSALYFCASSDRGNSGANVLTFGAGSRLTVL.

The chain combines TRBV6-5 with TRBJ2-6; no definite D call. Germline CDR1 and CDR2: MNHEY and SVGAGI. Trimming shortened V by 5 bases and J by 5 bases, and 10 bases separated the two germline ends. The CDR3 spans 14 residues. In DNA, the CDR3 is TGTGCCAGCAGTCGCGAAGGTTGGGCCAACGTCCTGACTTTC. Translation: CASSREGWANVLTF.

The CDR3 DNA is TGTGCCAGCAGCCCAGAGCGTGGTGAGCAGTTCTTC. Translating it yields CASSPERGEQFF. The V gene is TRBV7-9, the J gene TRBJ2-1, with D uncertain. Germline CDR1 SEHNR, CDR2 FQNEAQ (reference sequence). The CDR3 totals 12 residues. V lost 5 bases, J lost 9 bases, and 11 bases lay in between.

This clonotype has only a few counts. J is TRBJ2-5 and V is TRBV7-9, with TRBD1 matching 7 bases. Germline lookup yields CDR1 SEHNR and CDR2 FQNEAQ (reference sequence). After removal of 2 bases from V and 4 bases from J, the junction contained 4 bases not matched to a gene. The CDR3 spans 14 residues. CDR3 DNA sequence: TGTGCCAGCAGCTTATCGTCAGGGGGAGAGACCCAGTACTTC. Translating gives CASSLSSGGETQYF.